The table lists the clone carrying this T cell receptor (beta chain) with a count of one. The sample originates from a study of blood T cell repertoires in COVID-19. Turning to the study itself: Samples of COVID-19 (acute and convalescent) were obtained from the United States, Italy and Spain. PBMCs, B-cell-depleted T cells, or T cells were the source of the cDNA or gDNA that made up the material.

Source study methods: Nucleated cell counts were estimated from reference gene primer amplification. Clones were sequenced by immunoSEQ multiplex PCR, and TCRdb holds only the in-frame ones, with some missing. V and J calls and clone size are those listed in that table; D and trimming were worked out from the DNA. In the table there are about 230,000 clones, approximately 80% of which are singletons. This receptor was obtained from a woman between 45 and 65 years old with acute or convalescent COVID-19. Input material: peripheral blood.

CDR3 amino acids: CATRTPGGLAGAYNEQFF. DNA of the CDR3: TGTGCCACCAGGACACCGGGGGGACTAGCGGGAGCCTACAATGAGCAGTTCTTC. The chain combines TRBV15 with TRBJ2-1; 14 positions agree with TRBD2. Germline CDR1 reads LNHNV; CDR2 reads YYDKDF (reference sequence). Trimming removed 6 bases from V and 2 bases from J; junction bases left unmatched: 9. The CDR3 is made up of 18 amino acids.